Listed here are 20 T cell receptor beta chains from one sample, sequenced in a study of blood T cell repertoires in COVID-19. Clones were read by immunoSEQ multiplex PCR, and TCRdb kept only the in-frame ones, dropping some. The repertoire holds more than 250,000 clones, with 84% as singletons. Input material: peripheral blood. The receptors originated from a human donor in a cohort sampled during active COVID-19.

There are a few counts of this clone. The chain uses TRBV28 and TRBJ1-5; D is perhaps TRBD1 (6 bases). This CDR3 has 14 amino acids. The germline V gene has CDR1 MDHEN and CDR2 SYDVKM. Trimming removed 6 bases at V and 5 bases at J, with 14 bases between. The CDR3 spells CASSLQGNHQPQHF. CDR3 bases: TGTGCCAGCAGCCTACAGGGAAACCATCAGCCCCAGCATTTT. Drawing the rest from reference TRBV28 and TRBJ1-5, the complete variable domain is DVKVTQSSRYLVKRTGEKVFLECVQDMDHENMFWYRQDPGLGLRLIYFSYDVKMKEKGDIPEGYSVSREKKERFSLILESASTNQTSMYLCASSLQGNHQPQHFGDGTRLSIL.

This sequence joins TRBV18 and TRBJ1-4; 10 bases align to TRBD1. Per the germline V gene, CDR1 is KGHSH and CDR2 is LQKENI. The CDR3 has 17 residues. Trimming took 3 bases from V and 0 from J; bases not matched to a gene: 4. The DNA for the CDR3 is TGTGCCAGCTCACCCCTCGGGACAGGGGCAACTAATGAAAAACTGTTTTTT. It yields the protein CASSPLGTGATNEKLFF.

V usage is TRBV5-1 and J usage is TRBJ1-2, with D unclear. This CDR3 has 15 residues. Trimming stripped 4 bases from V and 4 bases from J, with 17 bases between. Germline-derived CDR1 and CDR2 are SGHRS and YFSETQ. The chain's CDR3 is CASSTLGHPLYGYTF. Here the CDR3 DNA reads TGCGCCAGCAGCACCTTGGGCCACCCACTCTATGGCTACACCTTC. Full variable domain (missing parts from reference TRBV5-1 and TRBJ1-2): KAGVTQTPRYLIKTRGQQVTLSCSPISGHRSVSWYQQTPGQGLQFLFEYFSETQRNKGNFPGRFSGRQFSNSRSEMNVSTLELGDSALYLCASSTLGHPLYGYTFGSGTRLTVV.

The chain has TRBV5-8 and TRBJ1-5, with D tentatively TRBD1 (5 bases). V lost 1 base and J 2 bases, leaving 10 bases between the germline ends. The CDR3 is 15 residues long. CDR1 is SGHTS, CDR2 YDEGEE, per germline. The CDR3 protein is CASSLKGIGNQPQHF. Here the CDR3 DNA reads TGTGCCAGCAGCTTGAAGGGGATCGGCAATCAGCCCCAGCATTTT.

J is TRBJ1-2 and V is TRBV6-2 or TRBV6-3; a possible D gene is TRBD1 (6 bases). Trimming left V 5 bases short and J 3 bases short, with 13 bases between. Germline-derived CDR1 and CDR2 are MNHEY and SVGEGT. This CDR3 has 14 amino acids. The CDR3 reads CASSKSGTHYGYTF. CDR3 bases: TGTGCCAGCAGTAAATCCGGGACACACTATGGCTACACCTTC.

The chain has TRBV20-1 and TRBJ2-1, with a weak D call TRBD1 (5 bases). The CDR3 has 11 amino acids. Trimming removed 4 bases from V and 7 bases from J, with 8 bases in between. CDR1 and CDR2 (germline): DFQATT, SNEGSKA (reference sequence). CDR3 coding DNA: TGCAGTGCTACCAGGGTTAATGAGCAGTTCTTC. It codes for CSATRVNEQFF.

This chain connects TRBV5-1 to TRBJ1-4; 8 bases align to TRBD1. Germline V gene sequence: CDR1 SGHRS, CDR2 YFSETQ. V trimming: 4 bases; J trimming: 2 bases; junction bases outside the gene matches: 4. There are 15 residues in the CDR3. The CDR3 region is CASSRQGWTNEKLFF. The CDR3 region has the DNA TGCGCCAGCAGCCGACAGGGGTGGACTAATGAAAAACTGTTTTTT.

The chain employs TRBV3-1 (or the pseudogene TRBV3-2) and TRBJ1-5, with a weak D call TRBD1 (5 bases). Trimming shortened V by 4 bases and J by 7 bases, and 26 bases separated the two germline ends. This CDR3 is built from 18 residues. In germline, CDR1 is LGHDT, CDR2 YNNKEL (reference sequence). CDR3 in DNA: TGTGCCAGCAGCCCGGACAAATCCCCATACGGTCTCCCCCAGCCCCAGCATTTT. This codes for CASSPDKSPYGLPQPQHF.

This CDR3 reads CASSPQGGGELFF. The CDR3 coding sequence is TGCGCCAGCAGCCCACAGGGTGGCGGGGAGCTGTTTTTT. The genes are TRBV5-1 and TRBJ2-2; TRBD1 might be the D (6 bases). Germline V lookup: CDR1 SGHRS, CDR2 YFSETQ. The length of the CDR3 is 13 residues. V was trimmed by 4 bases and J by 7 bases, leaving 11 bases between them.

The V call is TRBV19, the J call TRBJ2-1, with 13 bases lining up with TRBD2. The CDR3 is 18 residues long. Germline values: CDR1 LNHDA, CDR2 SQIVND (reference sequence). J gave up 4 bases and V 3 bases, and 9 bases lay outside the gene matches. As DNA, the CDR3 is TGTGCCAGTAGTATCAGAGGACTAGCGGGAGCGTTGTACAATGAGCAGTTCTTC. Translating gives CASSIRGLAGALYNEQFF.

The chain recombines TRBV6-5 with TRBJ1-2; no definite D call. V gave up 7 bases and J gave up 3 bases, with 15 bases separating them. Germline CDR1 is MNHEY and CDR2 is SVGAGI. The CDR3 spans 14 residues. CDR3 in amino acids: CASKRQTEYYGYTF. CDR3 coding DNA: TGTGCCAGCAAGAGGCAGACGGAATACTATGGCTACACCTTC.

The rearrangement links TRBV18 to TRBJ1-6, with D possibly being TRBD1 (5 bases). Germline CDR1 KGHSH, CDR2 LQKENI. V was cut by 6 bases and J by 9 bases, with 21 bases left in between. The CDR3 runs to 16 residues. The CDR3 reads CASSQGGWGMSSPLHF. The DNA of the CDR3 is TGTGCCAGCTCCCAGGGAGGATGGGGGATGAGTTCACCCCTCCACTTT.

For the CDR3, the DNA is TGTGCCAGCAGTTACGGGCCGGGGGGGTACACAGATACGCAGTATTTT. Encoded protein: CASSYGPGGYTDTQYF. This sequence joins TRBV6-5 and TRBJ2-3; 8 nucleotides match TRBD2. The CDR3 is made up of 16 amino acids. V trimming: 2 bases; J trimming: 2 bases; junction bases outside the gene matches: 6. Germline CDR1 reads MNHEY; CDR2 reads SVGAGI.

This chain uses TRBV27 with TRBJ2-7, with TRBD2 matching over 10 bases. The ends lost 5 bases at V and 2 bases at J; junction bases unmatched: 6. CDR1 MNHEY and CDR2 SMNVEV come from the germline V gene (reference sequence). This CDR3 comprises 15 residues. CDR3 bases: TGTGCCAGCAGTCCGAGGGGACTAGCGCCCTACGAGCAGTACTTC. Its protein product is CASSPRGLAPYEQYF.

This chain links TRBV6-5 with TRBJ1-5, with 7 bases aligning to TRBD1. The germline V gene has CDR1 MNHEY and CDR2 SVGAGI. The CDR3 runs 14 residues. V gave up 8 bases and J gave up 0 bases; unmatched junction bases: 4. In DNA form, the CDR3 reads TGTGCCAGCGGACAGGAGTTTAGCAATCAGCCCCAGCATTTT. As protein: CASGQEFSNQPQHF.

The J gene is TRBJ1-2, the V gene TRBV2; D unclear. The germline gives CDR1 SNHLY, CDR2 FYNNEI. CDR3 size: 12 residues. Deletions cut 10 bases from V and 0 bases from J, with 9 bases between. In nucleotides, the CDR3 is TGTGCCATCGCAGAAACTAACTATGGCTACACCTTC. Amino acids: CAIAETNYGYTF. The variable domain in full, with the rest retrieved from reference TRBV2 and TRBJ1-2, is EPEVTQTPSHQVTQMGQEVILRCVPISNHLYFYWYRQILGQKVEFLVSFYNNEISEKSEIFDDQFSVERPDGSNFTLKIRSTKLEDSAMYFCAIAETNYGYTFGSGTRLTVV.

DNA of the CDR3: TGTGCCAGCAGTTTTGGGGGGGAGGGCACAGATACGCAGTATTTT. It yields the protein CASSFGGEGTDTQYF. This chain joins TRBV28 and TRBJ2-3, with 7 bases that match TRBD2. Trimming removed 3 bases from V and 1 base from J; junction bases left unmatched: 4. The germline gives CDR1 MDHEN, CDR2 SYDVKM. This CDR3 is built from 15 residues.

The chain links TRBV19 to TRBJ2-1; TRBD2 agrees at 13 bases. After removal of 7 bases from V and 9 bases from J, the junction contained 6 bases not matched to a gene. The V gene's germline CDR1 is LNHDA and CDR2 SQIVND (reference sequence). The CDR3 has 14 residues. In DNA form, the CDR3 reads TGTGCCAGTAATGGACTAGCGGGAGTTGGTGAGCAGTTCTTC. Amino acid sequence: CASNGLAGVGEQFF.

The chain carries TRBV7-2 and TRBJ2-7; 13 bases align to TRBD2. This CDR3 has 20 residues. Germline V gene data show CDR1 as SGHTA and CDR2 as FQGNSA. V lost 0 bases, J lost 2 bases, and 13 bases stayed unmatched. The CDR3 bases are TGTGCCAGCAGCTTAGCATGGGCACCCGGGACTAGCGGGGTACCCTACGAGCAGTACTTC. This sequence encodes CASSLAWAPGTSGVPYEQYF.

The chain employs TRBV7-9 and TRBJ1-3, with 8 positions matching TRBD1. V was pared by 2 bases and J by 0 bases, with 0 bases of the junction left unmatched. Per germline, CDR1 SEHNR and CDR2 FQNEAQ (reference sequence). The CDR3 is 15 residues long. The CDR3 region has the DNA TGTGCCAGCAGCTTAACAGGGGGCTCTGGAAACACCATATATTTT. Its translation: CASSLTGGSGNTIYF. The whole variable domain, remainder taken from reference TRBV7-9 and TRBJ1-3, is DTGVSQNPRHKITKRGQNVTFRCDPISEHNRLYWYRQTLGQGPEFLTYFQNEAQLEKSRLLSDRFSAERPKGSFSTLEIQRTEQGDSAMYLCASSLTGGSGNTIYFGEGSWLTVV.